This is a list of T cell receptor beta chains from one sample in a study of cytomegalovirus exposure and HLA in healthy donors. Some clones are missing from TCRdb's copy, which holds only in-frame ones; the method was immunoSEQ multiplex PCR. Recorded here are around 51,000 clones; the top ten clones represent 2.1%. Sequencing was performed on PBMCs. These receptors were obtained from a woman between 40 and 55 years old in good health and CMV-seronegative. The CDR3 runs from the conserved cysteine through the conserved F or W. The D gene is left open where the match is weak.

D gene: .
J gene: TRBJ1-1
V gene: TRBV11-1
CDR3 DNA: TGTGCCAGCAGCTTATACGGGGGGATCACTGAAGCTTTCTTT
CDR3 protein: CASSLYGGITEAFF

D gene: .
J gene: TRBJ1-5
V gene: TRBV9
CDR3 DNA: TGTGCCAGCAGCGTGGGGGGGCAAGGTCAGCCCCAGCATTTT
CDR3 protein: CASSVGGQGQPQHF

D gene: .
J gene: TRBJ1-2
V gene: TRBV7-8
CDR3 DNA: TGTGCCAGCAGTATTACAGATCCTCCAGCACTTGGCTACACCTTC
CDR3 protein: CASSITDPPALGYTF

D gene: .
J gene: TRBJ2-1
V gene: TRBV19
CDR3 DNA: TGTGCCAGTAGTATAGGCCCCCTTCTCTACGAGCAGTTCTTC
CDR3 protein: CASSIGPLLYEQFF

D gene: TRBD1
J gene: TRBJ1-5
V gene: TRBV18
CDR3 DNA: TGTGCCAGCTCACTCGCCAACAGGGGTCATCAGCCCCAGCATTTT
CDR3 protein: CASSLANRGHQPQHF

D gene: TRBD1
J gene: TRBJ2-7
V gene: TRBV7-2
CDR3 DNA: TGTGCCAGCAGCTTAGGGGGGACAGGGGGGCGCGAGCAGTACTTC
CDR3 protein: CASSLGGTGGREQYF

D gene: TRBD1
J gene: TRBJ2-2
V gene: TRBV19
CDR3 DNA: TGTGCCAGTAGTCCCTTGCCGGGACAGAGCACCGGGGAGCTGTTTTTT
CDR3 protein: CASSPLPGQSTGELFF

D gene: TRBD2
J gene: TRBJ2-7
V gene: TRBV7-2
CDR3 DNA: TGTGCCAGCAGCCGTACGGCGGGGGGAGGTTTGGGGGAGCAGTACTTC
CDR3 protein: CASSRTAGGGLGEQYF

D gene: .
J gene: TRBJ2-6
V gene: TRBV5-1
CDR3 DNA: TGCGCCAGCAGTAGGAACCGGGAAGGGGCCAACGTCCTGACTTTC
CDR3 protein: CASSRNREGANVLTF

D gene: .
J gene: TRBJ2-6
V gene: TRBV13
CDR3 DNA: TGTGCCAGCAGCTTAGGTCCCCCATCTGGGGCCAACGTCCTGACTTTC
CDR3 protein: CASSLGPPSGANVLTF

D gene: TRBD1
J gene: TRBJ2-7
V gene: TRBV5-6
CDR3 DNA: TGTGCCAGCAGCCGTACCGGGACAGCAGCCTACGAGCAGTACTTC
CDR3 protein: CASSRTGTAAYEQYF

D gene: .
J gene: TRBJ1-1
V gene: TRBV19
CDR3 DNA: TGTGCCAGTAGTGTCACAGCTATGAACACTGAAGCTTTCTTT
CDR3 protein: CASSVTAMNTEAFF

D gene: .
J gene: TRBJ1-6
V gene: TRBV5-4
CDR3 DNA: TGTGCCAGCAGCTTGGGGGGCGGCAATTCACCCCTCCACTTT
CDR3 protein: CASSLGGGNSPLHF

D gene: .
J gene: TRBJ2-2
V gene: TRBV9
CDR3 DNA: TGTGCCAGCAGCGGACCCAGGGGGGCGTTTAACACCGGGGAGCTGTTTTTT
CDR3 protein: CASSGPRGAFNTGELFF

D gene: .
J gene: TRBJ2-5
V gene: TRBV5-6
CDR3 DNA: TGTGCCAGCACCCCTCTCCTGGGGACATACCAAGAGACCCAGTACTTC
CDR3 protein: CASTPLLGTYQETQYF

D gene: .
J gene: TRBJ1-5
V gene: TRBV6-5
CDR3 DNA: TGTGCCACCTCGGTGGGGCAGGGTCAGCCCCAGCATTTT
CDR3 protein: CATSVGQGQPQHF

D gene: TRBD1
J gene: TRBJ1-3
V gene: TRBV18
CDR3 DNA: TGTGCCAGCTCACCTGGGACAGTCTCTGGAAACACCATATATTTT
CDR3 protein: CASSPGTVSGNTIYF

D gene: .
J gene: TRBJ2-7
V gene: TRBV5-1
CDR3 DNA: TGCGCCAGCAGCTGGTCCGGCGGATCCGGGAAGGCCACCTACGAGCAGTACTTC
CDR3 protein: CASSWSGGSGKATYEQYF

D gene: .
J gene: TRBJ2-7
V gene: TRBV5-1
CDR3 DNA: TGCGCCAGCAGCTTGGGACAAACCGGCGAGCAGTACTTC
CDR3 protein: CASSLGQTGEQYF

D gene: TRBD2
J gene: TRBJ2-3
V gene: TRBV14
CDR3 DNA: TGTGCCAGCAGCCTGACTAGCGAATCAGATACGCAGTATTTT
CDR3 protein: CASSLTSESDTQYF

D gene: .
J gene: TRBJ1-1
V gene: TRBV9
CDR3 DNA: TGTGCCAGCAGCGTGAGGGTGGTTAACACTGAAGCTTTCTTT
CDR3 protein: CASSVRVVNTEAFF

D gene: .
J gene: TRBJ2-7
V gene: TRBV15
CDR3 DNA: TGTGCCACCAGCTTAGGGGGTTCCTCCTACGAGCAGTACTTC
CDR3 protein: CATSLGGSSYEQYF

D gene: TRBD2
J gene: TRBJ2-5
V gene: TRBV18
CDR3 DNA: TGTGCCAGCTCACCACTAGCGGGGGGTGCTAAGGACCAGTACTTC
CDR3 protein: CASSPLAGGAKDQYF

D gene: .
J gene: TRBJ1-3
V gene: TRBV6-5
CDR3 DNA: TGTGCCAGCAGCCTGGGACACTCTGGAAACACCATATATTTT
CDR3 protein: CASSLGHSGNTIYF

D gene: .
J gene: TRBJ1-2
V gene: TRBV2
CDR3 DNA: TGTGCCAGCGCAGACCAGGGAGGAGATGGCTACACCTTC
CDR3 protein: CASADQGGDGYTF

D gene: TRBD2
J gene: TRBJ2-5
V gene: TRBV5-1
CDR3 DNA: TGCGCCAGCAGCTTGGTCCTAGCGGGGGGAGAGACCCAGTACTTC
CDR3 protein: CASSLVLAGGETQYF

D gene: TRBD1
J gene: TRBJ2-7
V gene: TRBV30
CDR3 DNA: TGTGCCTGGAGGGGGACAGCCTTGCGGGAGCAGTACTTC
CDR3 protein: CAWRGTALREQYF

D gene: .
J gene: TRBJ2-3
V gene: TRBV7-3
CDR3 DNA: TGTGCCAGCAGCGTAACGAGAGCGGCCTTTTCCACAGATACGCAGTATTTT
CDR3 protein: CASSVTRAAFSTDTQYF

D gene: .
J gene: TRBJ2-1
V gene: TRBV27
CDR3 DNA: TGTGCCAGCAGTTTAGATAGATCCGGTGAGCAGTTCTTC
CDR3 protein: CASSLDRSGEQFF

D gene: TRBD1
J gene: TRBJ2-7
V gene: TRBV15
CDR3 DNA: TGTGCCACCAGCAGGAGTTCGGGGACCGGGACAGGGGTCGTGGAGCAGTACTTC
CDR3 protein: CATSRSSGTGTGVVEQYF

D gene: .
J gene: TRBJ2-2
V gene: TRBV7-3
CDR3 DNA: TGTGCCAGCAGCGTGGGACAGAACACCGGGGAGCTGTTTTTT
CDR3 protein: CASSVGQNTGELFF

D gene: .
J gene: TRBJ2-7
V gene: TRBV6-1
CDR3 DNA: TGTGCCAGCACAGGGGCCTCCCGCCTTTACGAGCAGTACTTC
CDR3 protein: CASTGASRLYEQYF

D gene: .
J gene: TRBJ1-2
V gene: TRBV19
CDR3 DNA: TGTGCCACCATCGGGACACCTACTGGCTATGGCTACACCTTC
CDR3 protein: CATIGTPTGYGYTF

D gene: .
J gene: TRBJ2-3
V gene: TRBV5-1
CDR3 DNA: TGCGCCAGCAGCCCCTCCCCCGCTGGCCAGGGCGTACGGGGCACAGATACGCAGTATTTT
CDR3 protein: CASSPSPAGQGVRGTDTQYF

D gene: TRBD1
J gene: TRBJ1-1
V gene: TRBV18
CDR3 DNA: TGTGCCAGCTCAAAGGACAGGGAAGGAGGCACTGAAGCTTTCTTT
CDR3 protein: CASSKDREGGTEAFF